This TCR beta chain was sequenced for a study of T cells in Graves' hyperthyroidism and ophthalmopathy (dated 2019 in TCRdb). With regard to the full study: Peripheral blood samples were taken at initial diagnosis, before any treatment was given. TCR V-J signatures able to tell the groups apart were searched for in a discovery cohort of more than 90 patients, of whom approximately 40 had Graves' ophthalmopathy and around 58 had stable Graves' hyperthyroidism. For training and testing, the 100 patients in the discovery cohort were randomly divided in a 7:3 ratio. After sampling, hyperthyroidism patients received methimazole starting at 30 mg daily, and ophthalmopathy patients received high-dose intravenous methylprednisolone. TCR Vbeta CDR3 sequencing of 135 peripheral blood samples (43 ophthalmopathy, about 75 hyperthyroidism and roughly 17 progressor patients) is reported in the paper. Prospective prediction of ophthalmopathy was tested in an independent validation cohort of 18 to 20 hyperthyroidism patients and some 17 patients who later progressed to ophthalmopathy. The study also compared thyroid tissue and blood T-cell repertoires from about six Graves' hyperthyroidism patients.

In its sample, this clonotype was seen a few times. The target of this receptor is not known. No quality values exist for individual bases; no much larger clone is one base distant. Paper-wide results and their limitations: Most expanded thyroid clonotypes (frequency above 0.001) were also detected in blood, suggesting blood repertoires may reflect thyroid immune responses. During validation, the model predicted progression to ophthalmopathy a median of around 7 months ahead of onset, with just under 71% sensitivity and almost 75% specificity. Sample size was not statistically predetermined, and investigators were not blinded to group allocation. Ophthalmopathy was separated from stable hyperthyroidism by a 13 V-J signature model, with about 88% sensitivity and approximately 84% specificity obtained in cross-validation and 80%/75% obtained in testing.

Stable Graves' hyperthyroidism was defined as no progression to ophthalmopathy during 18 months of follow-up. The hyperthyroidism patients were between 18 and 65 years old and newly diagnosed, with a disease duration of less than 2 months. Any patient with an uncontrolled infection, another autoimmune disease, pregnancy or lactation was excluded. Diagnoses were based on clinical symptoms, serum thyroxine and TRAb, thyroid ultrasound and orbital computed tomography. Ficoll-Paque density gradient centrifugation was used to isolate PBMCs from approximately 10 ml of fresh peripheral blood. Total RNA was extracted using Trizol reagent, and RNA quality was assessed on an Agilent 2100 Bioanalyzer. The germline V gene yields SGHTA for CDR1 and FQGNSA for CDR2. V drops 1 base and J drops 0 bases, leaving 10 bases in between. Including the terminal cysteine and phenylalanine, the CDR3 comprises 16 residues. Just CDR3 DNA is preserved here, 48 bases in frame from base 1.

TCR beta CDR3 regions were amplified from RNA transcripts. The TCR CDR3 was subjected to a first round of RT-PCR using the HTBI primer set and the Qiagen OneStep RT-PCR kit. Libraries were constructed in a second round of multiplex PCR, after which size selection and purification were carried out. Libraries were sequenced paired-end with 100 bp reads on an Illumina HiSeq2000. The original pipeline was this. Raw data were processed with SOAPnuke, discarding reads with adapters, uncalled bases, mean Phred below 15, or no exact constant-primer or identifier match. COPE v1.2.5 was used to merge high-quality paired reads, and clonotypes were defined as unique nucleotide sequences. MiTCR v1.1 was used to align clonotypes to the IMGT TRBV, TRBD and TRBJ reference segments. The analysis was restricted to V-J combinations with a frequency above 0.0001, which together covered 99% to 99.2% of the repertoires. A TCS score was defined as the ratio between F50 (clonal expansion) and ExV (chaos), using BLOSUM62-based TCRdist between CDR3 peptides within each V-J. Welch's t-statistics and random forest reduced several hundred V-J features to fewer than 15, which were used in a naive Bayes classifier (R e1071). TCRdb applied fastp at Q25 and MiXCR to the public reads, then kept only in-frame beta chains. Identical CDR3 proteins give one entry, which carries the most common genes and DNA. For this entry, the V and J calls and clone size follow TCRdb and not the study's own pipeline. This sample comprises roughly 740,000 distinct CDR3 sequences, about 16% of them detected only once. Jointly, the top ten make up under 10% of the sample.

In this chain, TRBV7-2 is recombined with TRBJ2-4; no confident D gene assignment can be made. Source material: blood. This receptor was obtained from a man between 18 and 35 years old with Graves' hyperthyroidism. DNA sequence: TGTGCCAGCAGCTTAGAGGCAGCTCTAGCCAAAAACATTCAGTACTTC. This yields the protein CASSLEAALAKNIQYF.